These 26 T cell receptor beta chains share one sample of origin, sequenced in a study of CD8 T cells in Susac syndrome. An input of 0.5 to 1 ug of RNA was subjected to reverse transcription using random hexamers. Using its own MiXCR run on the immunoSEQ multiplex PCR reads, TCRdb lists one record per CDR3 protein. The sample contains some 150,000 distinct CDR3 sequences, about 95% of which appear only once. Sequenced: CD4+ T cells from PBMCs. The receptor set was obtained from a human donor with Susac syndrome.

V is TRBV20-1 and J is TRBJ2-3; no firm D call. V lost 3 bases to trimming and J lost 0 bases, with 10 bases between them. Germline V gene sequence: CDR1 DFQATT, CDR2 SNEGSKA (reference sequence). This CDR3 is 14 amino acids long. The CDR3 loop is CSASLAWSTDTQYF. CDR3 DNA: TGCAGTGCTAGTCTCGCATGGAGCACAGATACGCAGTATTTT.

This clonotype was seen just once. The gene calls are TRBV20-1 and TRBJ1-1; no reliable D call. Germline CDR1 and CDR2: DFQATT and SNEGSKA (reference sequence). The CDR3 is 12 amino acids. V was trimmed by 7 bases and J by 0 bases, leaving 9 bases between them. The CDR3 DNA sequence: TGCAGTGGAAAGGGAATGAACACTGAAGCTTTCTTT. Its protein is CSGKGMNTEAFF.

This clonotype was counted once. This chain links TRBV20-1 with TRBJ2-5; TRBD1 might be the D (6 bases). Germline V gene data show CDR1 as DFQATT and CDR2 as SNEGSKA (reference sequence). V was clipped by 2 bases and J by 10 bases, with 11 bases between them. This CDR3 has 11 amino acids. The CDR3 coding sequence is TGCAGTGCTAGAAGGGCCAGGGGCCAGTACTTC. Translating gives CSARRARGQYF.

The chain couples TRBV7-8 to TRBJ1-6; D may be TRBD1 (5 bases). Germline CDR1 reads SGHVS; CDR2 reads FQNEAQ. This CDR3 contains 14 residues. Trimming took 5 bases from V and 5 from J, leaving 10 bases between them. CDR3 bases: TGTGCCAGCAGCAAACAGGTTGATAATTCACCCCTCCACTTT. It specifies CASSKQVDNSPLHF.

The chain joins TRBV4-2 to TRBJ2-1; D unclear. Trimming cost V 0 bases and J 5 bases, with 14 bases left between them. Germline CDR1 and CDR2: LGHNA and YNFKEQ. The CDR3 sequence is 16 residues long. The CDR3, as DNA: TGTGCCAGCAGCCAAGATGAGATTGGAAACCACAATGAGCAGTTCTTC. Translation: CASSQDEIGNHNEQFF.

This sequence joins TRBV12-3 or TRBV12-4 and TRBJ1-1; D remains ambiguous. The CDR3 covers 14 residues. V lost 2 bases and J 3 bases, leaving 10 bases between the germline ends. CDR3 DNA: TGTGCCAGCAGTTTACTGTCAAGAGACACTGAAGCTTTCTTT. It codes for CASSLLSRDTEAFF.

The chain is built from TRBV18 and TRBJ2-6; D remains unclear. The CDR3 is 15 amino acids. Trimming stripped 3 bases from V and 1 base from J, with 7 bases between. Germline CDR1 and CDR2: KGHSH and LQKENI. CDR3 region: CASSPPGSGANVLTF. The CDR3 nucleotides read TGTGCCAGCTCACCTCCTGGGTCTGGGGCCAACGTCCTGACTTTC. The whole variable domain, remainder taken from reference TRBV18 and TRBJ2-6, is NAGVMQNPRHLVRRRGQEARLRCSPMKGHSHVYWYRQLPEEGLKFMVYLQKENIIDESGMPKERFSAEFPKEGPSILRIQQVVRGDSAAYFCASSPPGSGANVLTFGAGSRLTVL.

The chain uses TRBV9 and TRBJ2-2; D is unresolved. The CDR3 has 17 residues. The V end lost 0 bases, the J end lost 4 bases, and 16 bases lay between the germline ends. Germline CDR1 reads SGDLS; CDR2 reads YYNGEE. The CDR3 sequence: CASSVASRRATTGELFF. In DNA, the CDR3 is TGTGCCAGCAGCGTAGCCTCAAGGCGAGCCACCACCGGGGAGCTGTTTTTT.

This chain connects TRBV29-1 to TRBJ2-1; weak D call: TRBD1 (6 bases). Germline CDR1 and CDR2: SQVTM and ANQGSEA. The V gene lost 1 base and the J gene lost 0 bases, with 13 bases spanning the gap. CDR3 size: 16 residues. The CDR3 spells CSVEVAGASSYNEQFF. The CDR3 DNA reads TGCAGCGTTGAAGTTGCAGGGGCGAGCTCCTACAATGAGCAGTTCTTC.

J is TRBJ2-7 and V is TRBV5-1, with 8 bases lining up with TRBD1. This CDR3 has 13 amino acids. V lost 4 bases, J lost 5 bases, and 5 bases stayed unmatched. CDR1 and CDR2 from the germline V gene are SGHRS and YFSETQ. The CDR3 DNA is TGCGCCAGCAGCCCGGACAGGGTCCACGAGCAGTACTTC. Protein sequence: CASSPDRVHEQYF.

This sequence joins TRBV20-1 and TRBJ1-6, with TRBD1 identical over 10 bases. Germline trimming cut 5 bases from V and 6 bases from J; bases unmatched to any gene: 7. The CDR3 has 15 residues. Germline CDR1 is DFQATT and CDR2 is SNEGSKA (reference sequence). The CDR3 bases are TGCAGTGCTCGGACGAGGACAGGGGGTAATTCACCCCTCCACTTT. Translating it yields CSARTRTGGNSPLHF.

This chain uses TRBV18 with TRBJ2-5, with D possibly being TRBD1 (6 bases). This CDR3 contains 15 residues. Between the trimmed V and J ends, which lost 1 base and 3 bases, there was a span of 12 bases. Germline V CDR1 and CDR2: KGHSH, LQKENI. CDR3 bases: TGTGCCAGCTCACCACTAACCGGGACAAAAGAGACCCAGTACTTC. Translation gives CASSPLTGTKETQYF.

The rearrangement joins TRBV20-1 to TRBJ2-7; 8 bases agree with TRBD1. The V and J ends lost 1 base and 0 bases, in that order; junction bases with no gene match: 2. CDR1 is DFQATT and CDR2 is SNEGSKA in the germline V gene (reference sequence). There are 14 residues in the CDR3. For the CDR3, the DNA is TGCAGTGCTAGAGCAGGACAGGGCTCCTACGAGCAGTACTTC. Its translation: CSARAGQGSYEQYF.

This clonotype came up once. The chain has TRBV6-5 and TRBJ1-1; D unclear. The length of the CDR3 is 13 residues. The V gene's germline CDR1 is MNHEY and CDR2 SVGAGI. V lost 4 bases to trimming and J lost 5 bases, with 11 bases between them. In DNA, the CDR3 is TGTGCCAGCAGTTCGAGGTCGCGGACTGAAGCTTTCTTT. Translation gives CASSSRSRTEAFF.

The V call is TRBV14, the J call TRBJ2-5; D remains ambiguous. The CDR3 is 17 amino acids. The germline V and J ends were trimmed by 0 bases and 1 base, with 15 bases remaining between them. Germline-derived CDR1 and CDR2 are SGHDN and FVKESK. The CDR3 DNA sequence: TGTGCCAGCAGCCAAGAGTTGCAGGCTCGCGTCCAAGAGACCCAGTACTTC. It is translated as CASSQELQARVQETQYF.

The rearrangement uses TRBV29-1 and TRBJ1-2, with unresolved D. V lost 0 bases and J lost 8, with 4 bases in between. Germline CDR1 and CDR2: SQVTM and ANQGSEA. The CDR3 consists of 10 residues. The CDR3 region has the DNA TGCAGCGTTGAAGAGGGGGGCTACACCTTC. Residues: CSVEEGGYTF.

CDR3 DNA sequence: TGTGCCACCAGCAGAGATCCCCCGGGGACAGGGGCCATCTACGAGCAGTACTTC. Translation gives CATSRDPPGTGAIYEQYF. The rearrangement links TRBV15 to TRBJ2-7, with 10 positions matching TRBD1. The CDR3 sequence is 18 residues long. In germline, CDR1 is LNHNV, CDR2 YYDKDF (reference sequence). Trimming removed 0 bases from V and 3 bases from J; junction bases left unmatched: 11. Combining the CDR3 with reference TRBV15 and TRBJ2-7 gives the whole variable domain DAMVIQNPRYQVTQFGKPVTLSCSQTLNHNVMYWYQQKSSQAPKLLFHYYDKDFNNEADTPDNFQSRRPNTSFCFLDIRSPGLGDTAMYLCATSRDPPGTGAIYEQYFGPGTRLTVT.

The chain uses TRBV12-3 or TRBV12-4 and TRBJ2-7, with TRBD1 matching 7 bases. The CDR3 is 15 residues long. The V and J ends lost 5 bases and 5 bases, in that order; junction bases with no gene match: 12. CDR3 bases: TGTGCCAGCAGTCCCAACCGGGGACAGATCAACGAGCAGTACTTC. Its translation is CASSPNRGQINEQYF.

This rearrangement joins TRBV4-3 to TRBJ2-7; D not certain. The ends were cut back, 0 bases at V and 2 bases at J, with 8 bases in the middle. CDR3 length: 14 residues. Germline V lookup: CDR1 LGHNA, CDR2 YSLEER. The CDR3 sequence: CASSQDLHTYEQYF. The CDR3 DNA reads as TGCGCCAGCAGCCAAGATCTACACACCTACGAGCAGTACTTC.

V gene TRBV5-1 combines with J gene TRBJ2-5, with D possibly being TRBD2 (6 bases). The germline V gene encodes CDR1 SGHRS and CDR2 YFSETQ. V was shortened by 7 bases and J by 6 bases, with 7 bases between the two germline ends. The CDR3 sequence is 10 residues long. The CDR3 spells CASGGKTQYF. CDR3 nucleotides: TGCGCCAGCGGGGGGAAGACCCAGTACTTC. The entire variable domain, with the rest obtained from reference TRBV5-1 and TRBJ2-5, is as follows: KAGVTQTPRYLIKTRGQQVTLSCSPISGHRSVSWYQQTPGQGLQFLFEYFSETQRNKGNFPGRFSGRQFSNSRSEMNVSTLELGDSALYLCASGGKTQYFGPGTRLLVL.

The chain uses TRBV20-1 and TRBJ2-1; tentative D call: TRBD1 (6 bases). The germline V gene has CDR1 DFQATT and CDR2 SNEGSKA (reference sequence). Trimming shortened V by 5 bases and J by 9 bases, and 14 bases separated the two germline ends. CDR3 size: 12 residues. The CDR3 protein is CSASTGVREQFF. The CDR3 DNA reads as TGCAGTGCTTCGACAGGTGTTCGTGAGCAGTTCTTC.

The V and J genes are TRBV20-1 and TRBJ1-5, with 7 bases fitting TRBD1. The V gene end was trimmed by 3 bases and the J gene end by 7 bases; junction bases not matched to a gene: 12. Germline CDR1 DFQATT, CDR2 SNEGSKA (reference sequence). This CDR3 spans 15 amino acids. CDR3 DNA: TGCAGTGCTAGCCGCTACAGGGGTGTGGGCCAGCCCCAGCATTTT. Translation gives CSASRYRGVGQPQHF.

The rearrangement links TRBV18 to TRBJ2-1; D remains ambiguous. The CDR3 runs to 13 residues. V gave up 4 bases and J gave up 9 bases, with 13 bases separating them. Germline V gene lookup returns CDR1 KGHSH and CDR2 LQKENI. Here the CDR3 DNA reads TGTGCCAGCTCACGGCTACCATTGGGTGAGCAGTTCTTC. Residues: CASSRLPLGEQFF.

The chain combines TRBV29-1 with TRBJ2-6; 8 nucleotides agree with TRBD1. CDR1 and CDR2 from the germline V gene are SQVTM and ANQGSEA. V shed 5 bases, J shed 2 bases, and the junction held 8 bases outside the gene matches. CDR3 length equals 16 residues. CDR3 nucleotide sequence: TGCAGCGTTCTTGACAGGGGAGCAACTGGGGCCAACGTCCTGACTTTC. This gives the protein CSVLDRGATGANVLTF.

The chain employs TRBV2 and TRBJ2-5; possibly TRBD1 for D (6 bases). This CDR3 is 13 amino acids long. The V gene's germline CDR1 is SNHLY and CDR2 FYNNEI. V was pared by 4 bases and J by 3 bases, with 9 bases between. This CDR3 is CASSADSKETQYF. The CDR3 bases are TGTGCCAGCAGTGCGGACAGCAAAGAGACCCAGTACTTC. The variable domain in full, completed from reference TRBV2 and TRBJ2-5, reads EPEVTQTPSHQVTQMGQEVILRCVPISNHLYFYWYRQILGQKVEFLVSFYNNEISEKSEIFDDQFSVERPDGSNFTLKIRSTKLEDSAMYFCASSADSKETQYFGPGTRLLVL.

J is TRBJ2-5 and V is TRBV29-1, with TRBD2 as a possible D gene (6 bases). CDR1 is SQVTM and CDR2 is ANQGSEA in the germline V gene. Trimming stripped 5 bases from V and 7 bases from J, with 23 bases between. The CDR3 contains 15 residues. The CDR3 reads CSVSVGSSGGRTQYF. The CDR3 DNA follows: TGCAGCGTTTCAGTAGGATCCTCCGGGGGTAGGACCCAGTACTTC.